This T cell receptor beta chain is drawn from a study of T cells in women clearing cervical HPV infection. The data were produced by immunoSEQ multiplex PCR, yet TCRdb's version contains in-frame clones alone and is incomplete. This repertoire comprises about 32,000 clones; its ten largest clones make up more than 7%. Regarding this clone: The read finishes 3 residues shy of the CDR3 end, and the germline J gene is used to complete it. Different DNA sequences within this sample yield the same CDR3.

Germline-derived CDR1 and CDR2 are DFQATT and SNEGSKA (reference sequence). The CDR3 is made up of 15 amino acids. The germline V and J ends were trimmed by 2 bases and 2 bases, with 13 bases remaining between them. The V gene is TRBV20-1, the J gene TRBJ1-3; possible D gene TRBD1, 6 bases. The sample taken for sequencing was blood buffy coat. The clonotype comes from a woman between 18 and 69 years old with a cervical HPV16 infection that either progressed to CIN3+ or cleared (not recorded which). CDR3 region: CSARQQQGAGNTIYF. CDR3 DNA, as far as it was read: TGCAGTGCTAGACAACAACAGGGAGCTGGAAACACC.